These 23 T cell receptor beta chains were all obtained from the same sample, sequenced in a study of blood T cell repertoires in COVID-19 (TCRdb year 2020). Library creation used the immunoSEQ multiplex PCR assay. This immuneACCESS table, as held by TCRdb, lists in-frame sequences with V and J called but not all clones. Of the missing ones, under half trace to an unresolved V gene in checked studies; the others have no known cause. The sample table lists around 77,000 clones, 75% to 90% of them with a count of one. The ten largest account for under 6% of the sample. The sample taken for sequencing was peripheral blood. The receptors stem from an older man with acute or convalescent COVID-19.

This clone was detected only a few times. The chain is built from TRBV5-5 and TRBJ2-1; the D gene is possibly TRBD2 (6 bases). Germline V gives CDR1 SGHKS, CDR2 YYEKEE (reference sequence). Trimming shortened V by 0 bases and J by 10 bases, and 20 bases separated the two germline ends. This CDR3 is 16 amino acids long. The CDR3 coding sequence is TGTGCCAGCAGCTTGGCCGGGAGCGAGGGCTTAATGGAGCAGTTCTTC. Translation: CASSLAGSEGLMEQFF.

The gene calls are TRBV6-6 and TRBJ2-7; 7 bases line up with TRBD1. Germline V gene sequence: CDR1 MNHNY, CDR2 SVGAGI (reference sequence). Trimming removed 6 bases from V and 2 bases from J; junction bases left unmatched: 10. This CDR3 is 15 amino acids long. CDR3 DNA sequence: TGTGCCAGCAGCCTCTCTTCTCAGGGGGCCTACGAGCAGTACTTC. This translates into CASSLSSQGAYEQYF.

The chain couples TRBV7-8 to TRBJ2-3; TRBD1 matches 9 bases. The CDR3 loop spans 19 amino acids. Germline CDR1 and CDR2: SGHVS and FQNEAQ. V was clipped by 5 bases and J by 3 bases; unmatched bases: 18. The CDR3 region has the DNA TGTGCCAGCAGCGATACTTTAGGACAGGGGAAATACAGGACAGATACGCAGTATTTT. Protein sequence: CASSDTLGQGKYRTDTQYF.

The V call is TRBV5-8, the J call TRBJ2-7; 7 nucleotides agree with TRBD1. The V gene's germline CDR1 is SGHTS and CDR2 YDEGEE. The CDR3 length is 13 residues. After removal of 4 bases from V and 3 bases from J, the junction contained 4 bases not matched to a gene. In nucleotides, the CDR3 is TGTGCCAGCAGCCCGGGACAGCTCTACGAGCAGTACTTC. Protein sequence: CASSPGQLYEQYF.

The chain couples TRBV4-2 to TRBJ1-4; D is possibly TRBD1 (5 bases). The CDR3 spans 15 residues. With 1 base removed from V and 4 bases from J, the gap between germline ends came to 10 bases. CDR1 and CDR2 from the germline V gene are LGHNA and YNFKEQ. The CDR3 here is CASSQAAQGNEKLFF. The CDR3 nucleotides are TGTGCCAGCAGCCAAGCCGCGCAGGGTAATGAAAAACTGTTTTTT.

J is TRBJ1-2 and V is TRBV28; a weak D match, TRBD1 (5 bases). Germline CDR1 is MDHEN and CDR2 is SYDVKM. The CDR3 consists of 15 residues. Trimming pared 8 bases from V and 4 bases from J, leaving 20 bases between. CDR3 protein: CASLAGGASSYGYTF. CDR3 sequence (DNA): TGTGCCAGCCTCGCGGGAGGGGCGTCTTCCTATGGCTACACCTTC.

The gene calls are TRBV9 and TRBJ2-5; the D gene is possibly TRBD1 (5 bases). V was trimmed by 0 bases and J by 4 bases, leaving 16 bases between them. Germline-derived CDR1 and CDR2 are SGDLS and YYNGEE. CDR3 length equals 16 residues. The CDR3 DNA follows: TGTGCCAGCAGCGTAGGGGCCTCGACAGAGATAGAGACCCAGTACTTC. Translation: CASSVGASTEIETQYF.

The gene calls are TRBV13 and TRBJ1-3; D unclear. CDR3 size: 16 residues. V lost 2 bases to trimming and J lost 0 bases, with 11 bases between them. From germline, CDR1 is PRHDT and CDR2 FYEKMQ (reference sequence). The CDR3 DNA sequence: TGTGCCAGCAGCTTACTTCCGGGGAACTCTGGAAACACCATATATTTT. Its translation is CASSLLPGNSGNTIYF. Together with reference TRBV13 and TRBJ1-3, the CDR3 gives the full variable domain: AAGVIQSPRHLIKEKRETATLKCYPIPRHDTVYWYQQGPGQDPQFLISFYEKMQSDKGSIPDRFSAQQFSDYHSELNMSSLELGDSALYFCASSLLPGNSGNTIYFGEGSWLTVV.

The chain employs TRBV3-1 (or the pseudogene TRBV3-2) and TRBJ1-2, with a weak D call TRBD1 (6 bases). This CDR3 spans 14 amino acids. Per the germline V gene, CDR1 is LGHDT and CDR2 is YNNKEL (reference sequence). The ends were cut back, 3 bases at V and 4 bases at J, with 12 bases in the middle. CDR3 protein: CASSQGTNPYGYTF. DNA for the CDR3: TGTGCCAGCAGCCAGGGGACAAACCCCTATGGCTACACCTTC.

The genes are TRBV12-5 and TRBJ2-6; D is unclear. This CDR3 has 13 amino acids. CDR1 is LGHNT, CDR2 FRNRAP, per germline. Trimming left V 6 bases short and J 2 bases short, with 5 bases between. The CDR3 loop reads CASGLTGANVLTF. CDR3 sequence (DNA): TGTGCTAGTGGCCTAACTGGGGCCAACGTCCTGACTTTC.

The chain is built from TRBV27 and TRBJ1-4; possibly TRBD1 for D (6 bases). The CDR3 has 16 residues. The germline V and J ends were trimmed by 3 bases and 8 bases, with 19 bases remaining between them. CDR1 MNHEY and CDR2 SMNVEV come from the germline V gene (reference sequence). The CDR3 reads CASSLYSGGQREKLFF. The DNA of the CDR3 is TGTGCCAGCAGTTTGTATTCCGGGGGGCAAAGGGAAAAACTGTTTTTT. The whole variable domain, remainder taken from reference TRBV27 and TRBJ1-4, is EAQVTQNPRYLITVTGKKLTVTCSQNMNHEYMSWYRQDPGLGLRQIYYSMNVEVTDKGDVPEGYKVSRKEKRNFPLILESPSPNQTSLYFCASSLYSGGQREKLFFGSGTQLSVL.

V is TRBV3-1 (or the pseudogene TRBV3-2) and J is TRBJ2-7; D not resolved. Germline-derived CDR1 and CDR2 are LGHDT and YNNKEL (reference sequence). Trimming left V 0 bases short and J 1 base short, with 10 bases between. This CDR3 contains 15 residues. The CDR3 spells CASSQESSISYEQYF. CDR3 in DNA: TGTGCCAGCAGCCAAGAGAGTTCCATTTCCTACGAGCAGTACTTC.

The chain has TRBV5-1 and TRBJ1-4; D is perhaps TRBD1 (5 bases). V lost 2 bases, J lost 4 bases, and 12 bases lay in between. Germline CDR1 reads SGHRS; CDR2 reads YFSETQ. There are 15 residues in the CDR3. CDR3 sequence: CASSFGGTRNEKLFF. The CDR3 DNA sequence: TGCGCCAGCAGCTTTGGAGGGACCCGTAATGAAAAACTGTTTTTT.

Only a few counts were recorded for this clone. The chain couples TRBV6-5 to TRBJ1-1, with TRBD1 as a possible D gene (6 bases). The germline V gene has CDR1 MNHEY and CDR2 SVGAGI. V was cut by 8 bases and J by 4 bases, with 8 bases left in between. The CDR3 covers 11 residues. The CDR3 bases are TGTGCCAGCTTCAGGGGCACTGAAGCTTTCTTT. Protein product: CASFRGTEAFF.

The chain combines TRBV28 with TRBJ2-3; D is perhaps TRBD2 (6 bases). CDR3 size: 11 residues. Germline assignment: CDR1 MDHEN and CDR2 SYDVKM. CDR3 sequence reads: CGTGVADTQYF. In DNA, the CDR3 is TGTGGGACGGGAGTAGCAGATACGCAGTATTTT.

V usage is TRBV6-5 and J usage is TRBJ1-2; a possible D gene is TRBD1 (5 bases). The V end lost 4 bases, the J end lost 8 bases, and 14 bases lay between the germline ends. This CDR3 has 13 residues. Germline V gene data show CDR1 as MNHEY and CDR2 as SVGAGI. In DNA, the CDR3 is TGTGCCAGCAGTTCCTCCGGGACTCAGGGCTACACCTTC. Its translation: CASSSSGTQGYTF.

This clone was detected a few times. The chain carries TRBV9 and TRBJ1-2, with D unclear. This CDR3 comprises 15 residues. Trimming removed 4 bases at V and 0 bases at J, with 13 bases between. The germline V gene has CDR1 SGDLS and CDR2 YYNGEE. In DNA form, the CDR3 reads TGTGCCAGCAGCTCCTCGGTCAGGTCTAACTATGGCTACACCTTC. Its protein is CASSSSVRSNYGYTF. The full variable domain, in which reference TRBV9 and TRBJ1-2 provide the parts outside the CDR3, is DSGVTQTPKHLITATGQRVTLRCSPRSGDLSVYWYQQSLDQGLQFLIQYYNGEERAKGNILERFSAQQFPDLHSELNLSSLELGDSALYFCASSSSVRSNYGYTFGSGTRLTVV.

The chain links TRBV27 to TRBJ2-3; TRBD2 is a possible D gene (6 bases). Germline V gives CDR1 MNHEY, CDR2 SMNVEV (reference sequence). V lost 4 bases and J lost 3, with 14 bases in between. The CDR3 loop spans 15 amino acids. The DNA for the CDR3 is TGTGCCAGCAGTTCAACGGGGGAGCGGACAGATACGCAGTATTTT. Translation gives CASSSTGERTDTQYF.

The genes are TRBV5-5 and TRBJ2-2; 11 nucleotides align to TRBD2. From germline, CDR1 is SGHKS and CDR2 YYEKEE (reference sequence). CDR3 length: 17 residues. Germline trimming cut 4 bases from V and 2 bases from J; bases unmatched to any gene: 7. The CDR3 DNA reads TGTGCCAGCAGCCCCCCGACTAGCGGGGCTAACACCGGGGAGCTGTTTTTT. Translation gives CASSPPTSGANTGELFF. The variable domain in full, completed from reference TRBV5-5 and TRBJ2-2, reads DAGVTQSPTHLIKTRGQQVTLRCSPISGHKSVSWYQQVLGQGPQFIFQYYEKEERGRGNFPDRFSARQFPNYSSELNVNALLLGDSALYLCASSPPTSGANTGELFFGEGSRLTVL.

CDR3 residues: CASSLGLLGNTIYF. CDR3 coding DNA: TGTGCCAGCAGTTTGGGACTCCTAGGAAACACCATATATTTT. This rearrangement joins TRBV28 to TRBJ1-3, with D tentatively TRBD1 (5 bases). Between the trimmed V and J ends, which lost 3 bases and 4 bases, there was a span of 10 bases. The CDR3 contains 14 residues. Germline CDR1 reads MDHEN; CDR2 reads SYDVKM.

The V call is TRBV27, the J call TRBJ2-3, with TRBD1 matching over 7 bases. Germline CDR1 MNHEY, CDR2 SMNVEV (reference sequence). This CDR3 is 15 amino acids long. J lost 6 bases, V lost 0 bases, and 6 bases had no gene match. CDR3 DNA sequence: TGTGCCAGCAGTTTATCAGGGGGCCTGGGGGATACGCAGTATTTT. This encodes CASSLSGGLGDTQYF.

The chain combines TRBV6-4 with TRBJ1-2; 7 positions agree with TRBD1. CDR1 and CDR2 (germline): MRHNA, SNTAGT. This CDR3 has 14 amino acids. V shed 5 bases and J 5 bases; nucleotides not matched to a gene: 8. This CDR3 is CASSLGQGDYGYTF. DNA of the CDR3: TGTGCCAGCAGTCTGGGGCAGGGGGATTATGGCTACACCTTC.

The chain links TRBV5-1 to TRBJ2-7, with 7 bases fitting TRBD1. From germline, CDR1 is SGHRS and CDR2 YFSETQ. J lost 2 bases, V lost 0 bases, and 5 bases had no gene match. The CDR3 consists of 15 residues. The DNA for the CDR3 is TGCGCCAGCAGCTTGGAGACAGGGCTCACCTACGAGCAGTACTTC. Protein product: CASSLETGLTYEQYF.